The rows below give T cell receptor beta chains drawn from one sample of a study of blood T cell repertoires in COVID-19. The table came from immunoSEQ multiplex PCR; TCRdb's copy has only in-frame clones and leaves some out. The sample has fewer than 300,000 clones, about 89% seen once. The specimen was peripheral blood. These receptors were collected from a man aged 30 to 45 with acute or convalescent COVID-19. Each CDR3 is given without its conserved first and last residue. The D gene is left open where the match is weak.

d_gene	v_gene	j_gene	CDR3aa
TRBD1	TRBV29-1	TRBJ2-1	SVRTGALLNQQF
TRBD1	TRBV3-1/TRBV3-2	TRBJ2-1	ASSQVQGDNEQF
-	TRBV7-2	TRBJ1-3	ASTPQSSGSGNTIY
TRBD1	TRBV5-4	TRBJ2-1	ASSPGQGIREQF
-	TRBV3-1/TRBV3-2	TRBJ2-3	ASSRGVSTDTQY
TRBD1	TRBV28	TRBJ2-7	ASSSPGQGAYEQY
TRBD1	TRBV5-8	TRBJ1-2	ASTGDRVEYGYT
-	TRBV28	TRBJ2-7	ASTTPGRVHEQY
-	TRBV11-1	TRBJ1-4	ASSRNDSGCWLLLF
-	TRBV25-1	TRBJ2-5	ASSAESPTQY
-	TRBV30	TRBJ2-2	AWTPGIGELF
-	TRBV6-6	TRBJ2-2	ASSSAGRSTGELF
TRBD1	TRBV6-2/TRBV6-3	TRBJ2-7	ASSYGGTGSNEQY
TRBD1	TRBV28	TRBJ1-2	ASEQGDYGYT
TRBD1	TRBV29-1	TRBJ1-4	SVMVSGQFNEKLF
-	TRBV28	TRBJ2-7	ASSPGVTKPLLYEQY
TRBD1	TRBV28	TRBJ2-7	ASSGTGKGLSYEQY
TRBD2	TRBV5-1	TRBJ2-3	ASSLNPGRGATDTQY
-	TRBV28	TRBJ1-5	ASSLSVVNQPQH
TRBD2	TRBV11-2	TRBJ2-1	ASSLTSGPNEQF
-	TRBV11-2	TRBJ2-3	ASSPRPTSTDTQY
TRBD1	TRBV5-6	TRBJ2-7	ASSLGTGGPNEQY
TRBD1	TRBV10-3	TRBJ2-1	AISDPRQGAVGEQF
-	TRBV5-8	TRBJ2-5	ASSRRQLRGQQETQY
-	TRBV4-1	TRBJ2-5	ASSQLRRETQY
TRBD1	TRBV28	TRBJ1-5	ASKPGTGWNQPQH
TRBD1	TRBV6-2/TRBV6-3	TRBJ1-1	ASSRDQGANTEAF
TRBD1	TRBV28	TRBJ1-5	ASTSTGTGTQPQH
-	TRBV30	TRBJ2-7	AWSVQRRPYEQY
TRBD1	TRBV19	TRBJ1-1	ASREDRGVTEAF
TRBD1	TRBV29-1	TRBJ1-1	SVRDSLAEAF
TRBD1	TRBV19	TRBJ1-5	ASSARNRDSFNQPQH